Each of the 13 T cell receptor beta chains below was sequenced from the same sample in a study of T cell responses to AZD1222 COVID-19 vaccine (dated by TCRdb to the early 2020s). Library construction relied on the immunoSEQ multiplex PCR assay. The table was pulled from immuneACCESS by TCRdb, which kept in-frame rearrangements only. Such tables lose some clones; where checked, under half of the loss comes from unresolved V genes, and the rest has no known cause. Within this sample are 45,000 to 60,000 clones, with more than 60% of them counted one time only. The ten top clones hold around 6.6% of the sample. Read against the paper, the sample's time point label means: baseline before first vaccination. The source material was peripheral blood, sampled on day 0 of AZD1222 vaccination. These receptor sequences come from an adult in good health.

The V call is TRBV5-1, the J call TRBJ2-2; the D gene is possibly TRBD1 (6 bases). Germline CDR1 reads SGHRS; CDR2 reads YFSETQ. V was shortened by 2 bases and J by 4 bases, with 12 bases between the two germline ends. The CDR3 contains 15 residues. Written as DNA, the CDR3 is TGCGCCAGCAGCTTATATACAGGGATCACCGGGGAGCTGTTTTTT. Translation gives CASSLYTGITGELFF.

The V call is TRBV6-5, the J call TRBJ1-1; no clear D. There are 12 residues in the CDR3. Trimming shortened V by 2 bases and J by 3 bases, and 4 bases separated the two germline ends. Germline V CDR1 and CDR2: MNHEY, SVGAGI. CDR3: CASSYRDTEAFF. The DNA for the CDR3 is TGTGCCAGCAGTTACCGGGACACTGAAGCTTTCTTT.

The rearrangement uses TRBV18 and TRBJ2-7; the D gene is possibly TRBD1 (6 bases). V was trimmed by 3 bases and J by 3 bases, leaving 9 bases between them. The CDR3 has 13 residues. Germline assignment: CDR1 KGHSH and CDR2 LQKENI. The CDR3 DNA reads TGTGCCAGCTCACCGGGGGCGAACTACGAGCAGTACTTC. As protein: CASSPGANYEQYF.

The chain is built from TRBV27 and TRBJ2-3; D ambiguous. Trimming took 6 bases from V and 4 from J, leaving 8 bases between them. Germline CDR1 reads MNHEY; CDR2 reads SMNVEV (reference sequence). This CDR3 has 12 amino acids. This CDR3 reads CASRSTADTQYF. CDR3 DNA sequence: TGTGCCAGCAGGAGTACAGCAGATACGCAGTATTTT.

The rearrangement links TRBV10-3 to TRBJ2-1; D is unclear. The CDR3 length is 15 residues. The germline CDR1 and CDR2 sequences are ENHRY and SYGVKD. V lost 2 bases and J 0 bases, leaving 8 bases between the germline ends. CDR3 protein: CAISEGISSYNEQFF. The DNA for the CDR3 is TGTGCCATCAGTGAGGGCATTAGCTCCTACAATGAGCAGTTCTTC.

This clone has a single count. The rearrangement joins TRBV28 to TRBJ2-1, with D perhaps assigned TRBD1 or TRBD2 (5 bases each). This CDR3 has 13 residues. Trimming shortened V by 3 bases and J by 6 bases, and 9 bases separated the two germline ends. CDR1 is MDHEN and CDR2 is SYDVKM in the germline V gene. As DNA, the CDR3 is TGTGCCAGCAGTTTGGGGACCGGCAATGAGCAGTTCTTC. Its translation is CASSLGTGNEQFF. Based on the CDR3 plus reference TRBV28 and TRBJ2-1, the full variable domain is DVKVTQSSRYLVKRTGEKVFLECVQDMDHENMFWYRQDPGLGLRLIYFSYDVKMKEKGDIPEGYSVSREKKERFSLILESASTNQTSMYLCASSLGTGNEQFFGPGTRLTVL.

This clone was seen only once. The V call is TRBV7-2, the J call TRBJ2-2; D is perhaps TRBD2 (5 bases). Germline CDR1 reads SGHTA; CDR2 reads FQGNSA. This CDR3 has 15 amino acids. V lost 2 bases to trimming and J lost 7 bases, with 14 bases between them. This CDR3 is CASSLKRRQNGELFF. The CDR3 DNA reads TGTGCCAGCAGCTTAAAACGGAGGCAAAACGGGGAGCTGTTTTTT. Together with reference TRBV7-2 and TRBJ2-2, the CDR3 gives the full variable domain: GAGVSQSPSNKVTEKGKDVELRCDPISGHTALYWYRQSLGQGLEFLIYFQGNSAPDKSGLPSDRFSAERTGGSVSTLTIQRTQQEDSAVYLCASSLKRRQNGELFFGEGSRLTVL.

This chain joins TRBV6-2 or TRBV6-3 and TRBJ2-2, with D possibly matching TRBD2 (6 bases). The germline V gene has CDR1 MNHEY and CDR2 SVGEGT. This CDR3 spans 13 amino acids. Trimming took 6 bases from V and 3 from J, leaving 8 bases between them. The CDR3 is CASSQRDTGELFF. CDR3 DNA: TGTGCCAGCAGCCAGCGGGACACCGGGGAGCTGTTTTTT.

CDR3 sequence (DNA): TGTGCCAGTAGTATGACAGGGACAGGGAATCAGCCCCAGCATTTT. Encoded protein: CASSMTGTGNQPQHF. The rearrangement uses TRBV19 and TRBJ1-5, with 9 bases matching TRBD1. This CDR3 contains 15 residues. After removal of 3 bases from V and 4 bases from J, the junction contained 4 bases not matched to a gene. In germline, CDR1 is LNHDA, CDR2 SQIVND (reference sequence).

This chain links TRBV19 with TRBJ1-4, with D possibly matching TRBD1 (5 bases). This CDR3 is built from 13 residues. V was shortened by 9 bases and J by 2 bases, with 10 bases between the two germline ends. From germline, CDR1 is LNHDA and CDR2 SQIVND (reference sequence). In nucleotides, the CDR3 is TGTGCCAGCCGGGACGACACTAATGAAAAACTGTTTTTT. Protein product: CASRDDTNEKLFF. Using reference TRBV19 and TRBJ1-4 for the parts outside the CDR3, the full variable domain is DGGITQSPKYLFRKEGQNVTLSCEQNLNHDAMYWYRQDPGQGLRLIYYSQIVNDFQKGDIAEGYSVSREKKESFPLTVTSAQKNPTAFYLCASRDDTNEKLFFGSGTQLSVL.

Only a few counts were recorded for this clone. The V gene is TRBV28, the J gene TRBJ2-7; 16 bases are shared with TRBD2. V shed 0 bases, J shed 7 bases, and the junction held 6 bases outside the gene matches. This CDR3 is 17 amino acids long. CDR1 and CDR2 (germline): MDHEN, SYDVKM. In nucleotides, the CDR3 is TGTGCCAGCAGTTTATGGGGACTAGCGGGAGGGCCTGGTGAGCAGTACTTC. It codes for CASSLWGLAGGPGEQYF.

Only a few counts were recorded for this clone. This chain uses TRBV7-9 with TRBJ2-2; D perhaps matches TRBD1 (5 bases). The length of the CDR3 is 14 residues. V lost 5 bases and J 2 bases, leaving 9 bases between the germline ends. Per the germline V gene, CDR1 is SEHNR and CDR2 is FQNEAQ (reference sequence). The CDR3 is CASSPTENTGELFF. CDR3 nucleotide sequence: TGTGCCAGCAGCCCGACAGAAAACACCGGGGAGCTGTTTTTT.

The chain joins TRBV6-5 to TRBJ1-4; D unclear. The V end was cut by 7 bases, the J end by 2 bases, with 8 bases between. This CDR3 comprises 13 residues. Per germline, CDR1 MNHEY and CDR2 SVGAGI. The CDR3 coding sequence is TGTGCCAGCACAAGAGGTACTAATGAAAAACTGTTTTTT. Amino acids: CASTRGTNEKLFF.